This TCR beta chain came from a study of somatic mutations in cytotoxic T cells in rheumatoid arthritis. Study findings and constraints: There was no significant difference in CD8+ T-cell clonality between rheumatoid arthritis patients and age-matched healthy controls.

V lost 0 bases and J 4 bases, leaving 1 base between the germline ends. Germline V gene sequence: CDR1 LNHDA, CDR2 SQIVND (reference sequence). The CDR3 covers 11 residues. Sequencing used immunoSEQ multiplex PCR; TCRdb keeps in-frame clones, though not all of them. Seen here are about 11,000 clones, approximately 69% observed once, and the top ten hold about 9.8%. About this clone itself: What it recognizes is unknown.

This clonotype originated in a man in his 70s in good health. The sample consisted of CD8+ T cells sorted from blood. This chain uses TRBV19 with TRBJ2-7; no definite D call. The CDR3: CASSIDYEQYF. The CDR3 DNA follows: TGTGCCAGTAGTATAGATTACGAGCAGTACTTC.